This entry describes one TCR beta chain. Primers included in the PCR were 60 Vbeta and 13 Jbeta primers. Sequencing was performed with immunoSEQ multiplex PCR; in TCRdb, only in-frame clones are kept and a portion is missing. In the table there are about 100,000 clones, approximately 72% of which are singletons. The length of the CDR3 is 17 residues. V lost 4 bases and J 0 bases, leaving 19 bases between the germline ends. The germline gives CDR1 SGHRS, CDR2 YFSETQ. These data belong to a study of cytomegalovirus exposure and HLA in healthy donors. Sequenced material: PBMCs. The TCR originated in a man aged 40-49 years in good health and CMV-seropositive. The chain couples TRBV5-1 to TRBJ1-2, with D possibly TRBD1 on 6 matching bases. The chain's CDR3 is CASSPTVVRGTNYGYTF. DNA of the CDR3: TGCGCCAGCAGCCCGACGGTAGTTAGGGGGACTAACTATGGCTACACCTTC.